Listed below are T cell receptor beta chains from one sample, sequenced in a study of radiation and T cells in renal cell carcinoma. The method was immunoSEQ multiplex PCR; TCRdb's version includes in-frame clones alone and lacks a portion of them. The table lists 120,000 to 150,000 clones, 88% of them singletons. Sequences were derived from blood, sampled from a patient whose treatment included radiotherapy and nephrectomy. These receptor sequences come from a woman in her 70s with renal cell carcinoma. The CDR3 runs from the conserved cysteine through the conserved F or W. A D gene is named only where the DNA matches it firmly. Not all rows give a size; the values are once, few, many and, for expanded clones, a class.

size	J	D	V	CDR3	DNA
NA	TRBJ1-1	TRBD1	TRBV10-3	CAISDQGAVNTEAFF	TGTGCCATCAGTGACCAGGGGGCGGTGAACACTGAAGCTTTCTTT
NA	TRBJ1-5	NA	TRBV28	CASHGRVNQPQHF	TGTGCCAGCCATGGCAGGGTCAATCAGCCCCAGCATTTT
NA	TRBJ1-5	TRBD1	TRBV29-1	CSVGGGGQPQHF	TGCAGCGTTGGAGGGGGCGGTCAGCCCCAGCATTTT
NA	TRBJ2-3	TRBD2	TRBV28	CASSLLAGGQDTQYF	TGTGCCAGCAGTCTACTAGCGGGGGGCCAAGATACGCAGTATTTT
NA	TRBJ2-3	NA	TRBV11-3	CASSVADTQYF	TGTGCCAGCAGCGTGGCAGATACGCAGTATTTT
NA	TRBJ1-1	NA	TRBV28	CASSLISRVNTEAFF	TGTGCCAGCAGTTTGATTTCCAGGGTAAACACTGAAGCTTTCTTT
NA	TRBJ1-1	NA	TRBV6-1	CAGQWTAHTEAFF	TGTGCCGGGCAATGGACGGCCCACACTGAAGCTTTCTTT
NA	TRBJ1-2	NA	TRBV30	CAWSSGSYGYTF	TGTGCCTGGAGCTCAGGGAGCTATGGCTACACCTTC
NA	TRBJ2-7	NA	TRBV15	CATSRDMSYEQYF	TGTGCCACCAGCAGGGACATGTCCTACGAGCAGTACTTC
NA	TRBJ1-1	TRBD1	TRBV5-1	CASSKDRGNTEAFF	TGCGCCAGCAGCAAGGACAGGGGGAACACTGAAGCTTTCTTT
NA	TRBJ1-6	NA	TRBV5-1	CASSSHNKPLHF	TGCGCCAGCAGCTCCCACAATAAACCCCTCCACTTT
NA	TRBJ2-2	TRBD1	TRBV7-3	CASSLMGQSYANTGELFF	TGTGCCAGCAGCTTAATGGGACAGAGCTACGCGAACACCGGGGAGCTGTTTTTT
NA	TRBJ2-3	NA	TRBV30	CAWSGKPRGDTQYF	TGTGCCTGGAGTGGAAAGCCAAGGGGAGATACGCAGTATTTT
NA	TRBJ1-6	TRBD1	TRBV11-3	CASSGTGNSPLHF	TGTGCCAGCAGCGGGACAGGGAATTCACCCCTCCACTTT
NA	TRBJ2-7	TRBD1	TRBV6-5	CASSPGTAGYQQYF	TGTGCCAGCAGCCCGGGGACAGCTGGGTACCAGCAGTACTTC
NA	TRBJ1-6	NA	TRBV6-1	CASHAGGAYSPLHF	TGTGCCTCTCACGCCGGGGGGGCCTATTCACCCCTCCACTTT
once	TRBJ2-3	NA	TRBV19	CASSMMGARTDTQYF	TGTGCCAGTAGTATGATGGGGGCACGCACAGATACGCAGTATTTT
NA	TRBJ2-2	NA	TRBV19	CASSIVPERSGELFF	TGTGCCAGTAGTATCGTCCCTGAACGGTCCGGGGAGCTGTTTTTT
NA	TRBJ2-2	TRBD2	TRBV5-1	CASRLASESGELFF	TGCGCCAGCAGACTAGCGTCGGAGTCCGGGGAGCTGTTTTTT
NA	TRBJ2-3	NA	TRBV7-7	CASSQRGSGTQYF	TGTGCTAGCAGCCAAAGGGGGAGTGGTACGCAGTATTTT
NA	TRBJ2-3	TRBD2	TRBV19	CASSPVAGRTDTQYF	TGTGCCAGTAGCCCGGTAGCGGGGCGCACAGATACGCAGTATTTT
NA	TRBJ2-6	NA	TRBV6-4	CASSLQPRVSGANVLTF	TGTGCCAGCAGTTTACAACCACGGGTCTCTGGGGCCAACGTCCTGACTTTC
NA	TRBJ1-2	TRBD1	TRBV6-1	CASSVEGQPPYGYTF	TGTGCCAGCAGTGTAGAGGGACAGCCCCCTTATGGCTACACCTTC
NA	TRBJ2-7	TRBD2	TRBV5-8	CASSRGGRTPVYEQYF	TGTGCCAGCAGCCGGGGGGGGAGGACACCGGTTTACGAGCAGTACTTC
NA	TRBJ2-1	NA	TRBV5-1	CASSWEMAGPYNEQFF	TGCGCCAGCAGCTGGGAGATGGCGGGGCCCTACAATGAGCAGTTCTTC
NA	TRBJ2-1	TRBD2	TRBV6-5	CASSGAGGPRNEQFF	TGTGCCAGCAGCGGAGCGGGGGGGCCGAGGAATGAGCAGTTCTTC
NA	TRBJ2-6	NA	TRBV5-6	CASSWWGVGANVLTF	TGTGCCAGCAGCTGGTGGGGTGTTGGGGCCAACGTCCTGACTTTC
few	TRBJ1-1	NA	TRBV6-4	CASSDEGGLATFF	TGTGCCAGCAGTGACGAAGGAGGTCTGGCAACTTTCTTT
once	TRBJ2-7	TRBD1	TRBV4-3	CASSQDLRQGSFEQYF	TGCGCCAGCAGCCAAGATCTTCGACAGGGAAGTTTCGAGCAGTACTTC
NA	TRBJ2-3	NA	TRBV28	CASSPHSTQYF	TGTGCCAGCAGCCCTCATAGTACGCAGTATTTT
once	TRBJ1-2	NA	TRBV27	CASSTQGYGYTF	TGTGCCAGCAGTACACAGGGTTATGGCTACACCTTC
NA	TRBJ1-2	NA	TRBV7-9	CASSLGEGNYGYTF	TGTGCCAGCAGCTTAGGGGAGGGTAACTATGGCTACACCTTC
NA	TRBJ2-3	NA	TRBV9	CASASDPSTDTQYF	TGTGCCAGCGCTTCGGACCCTAGCACAGATACGCAGTATTTT
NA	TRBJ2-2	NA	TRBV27	CASSLMNTGELFF	TGTGCCAGCAGTTTGATGAACACCGGGGAGCTGTTTTTT
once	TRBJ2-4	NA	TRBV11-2	CASSSGKGKAAKNIQYF	TGTGCCAGCAGCTCGGGGAAGGGAAAGGCAGCCAAAAACATTCAGTACTTC
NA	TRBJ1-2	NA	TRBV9	CASSVEGGWGYGYTF	TGTGCCAGCAGCGTAGAAGGAGGGTGGGGCTATGGCTACACCTTC
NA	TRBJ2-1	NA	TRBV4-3	CASSQDLRSWQFF	TGCGCCAGCAGCCAAGATCTTCGGAGCTGGCAGTTCTTC
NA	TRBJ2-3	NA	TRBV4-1	CASSQVASKPTSTDTQYF	TGCGCCAGCAGCCAAGTCGCTAGCAAACCCACTAGCACAGATACGCAGTATTTT
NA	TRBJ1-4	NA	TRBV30	CAWSVISGGVATNEKLFF	TGTGCCTGGAGTGTTATTTCGGGCGGAGTTGCAACTAATGAAAAACTGTTTTTT
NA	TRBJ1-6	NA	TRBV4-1	CASSQGRVTNSPLHF	TGCGCCAGCAGCCAAGGACGGGTAACAAATTCACCCCTCCACTTT
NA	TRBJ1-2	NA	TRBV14	CASSQARTTRYGYTF	TGTGCCAGCAGCCAAGCACGGACTACTCGCTATGGCTACACCTTC
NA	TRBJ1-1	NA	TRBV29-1	CSANDGSTEAFF	TGCAGCGCCAACGATGGGAGCACTGAAGCTTTCTTT